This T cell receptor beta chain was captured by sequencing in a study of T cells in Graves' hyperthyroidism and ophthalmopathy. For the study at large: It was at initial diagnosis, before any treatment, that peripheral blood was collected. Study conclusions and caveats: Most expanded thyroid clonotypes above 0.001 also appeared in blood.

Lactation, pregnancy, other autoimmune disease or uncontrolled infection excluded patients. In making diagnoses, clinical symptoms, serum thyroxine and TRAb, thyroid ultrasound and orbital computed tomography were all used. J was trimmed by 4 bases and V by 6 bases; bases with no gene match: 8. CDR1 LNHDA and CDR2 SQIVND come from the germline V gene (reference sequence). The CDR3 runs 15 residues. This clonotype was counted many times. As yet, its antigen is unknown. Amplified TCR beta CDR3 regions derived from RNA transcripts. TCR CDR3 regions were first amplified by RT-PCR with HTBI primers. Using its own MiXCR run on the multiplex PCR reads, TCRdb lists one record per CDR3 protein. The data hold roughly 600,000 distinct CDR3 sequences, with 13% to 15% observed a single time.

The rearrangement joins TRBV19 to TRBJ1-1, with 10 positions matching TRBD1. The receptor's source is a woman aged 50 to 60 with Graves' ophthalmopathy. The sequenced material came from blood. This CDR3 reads CASSFVWTGGTEAFF. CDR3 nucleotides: TGTGCCAGTAGCTTCGTCTGGACAGGGGGCACTGAAGCTTTCTTT.